Listed below are T cell receptor beta chains from one sample, sequenced in a study of read filtering for tumor transcriptome and immune sequencing. MiXCR, applied by TCRdb to the reads, yields one record per CDR3 protein. This table has roughly 93,000 distinct CDR3 sequences, roughly a fifth appearing once. The sequencing sample was made of a population of CD138-negative cells sorted from bone marrow. These receptors all stem from a donor at least 40 years old with multiple myeloma. The CDR3 runs from the conserved cysteine through the conserved F or W. D genes are given only for firm matches. A clone size is listed for some rows: how often the clone was seen (once, few, many), or a class if it is expanded.

D gene: TRBD2
V gene: TRBV12-3/TRBV12-4
clone size: many
J gene: TRBJ2-3
CDR3 protein: CASSGGTTSTDTQYF
CDR3 DNA: TGTGCCAGCAGCGGAGGGACTACTAGCACAGATACGCAGTATTTT

D gene: -
V gene: TRBV30
clone size: many
J gene: TRBJ2-5
CDR3 protein: CAWSVLRYPETQYF
CDR3 DNA: TGTGCCTGGAGTGTACTACGGTATCCGGAGACCCAGTACTTC

D gene: -
V gene: TRBV6-2/TRBV6-3
clone size: many
J gene: TRBJ1-1
CDR3 protein: CASRSGRRNTEAFF
CDR3 DNA: TGTGCCAGCAGGAGCGGACGGAGGAACACTGAAGCTTTCTTT

D gene: -
V gene: TRBV11-2
clone size: many
J gene: TRBJ2-3
CDR3 protein: CASSAETADTQYF
CDR3 DNA: TGTGCCAGCAGCGCCGAGACTGCAGATACGCAGTATTTT

D gene: -
V gene: TRBV9
clone size: many
J gene: TRBJ1-1
CDR3 protein: CASSGGAGVGGTEAFF
CDR3 DNA: TGTGCCAGCAGCGGGGGCGCAGGGGTGGGTGGAACTGAAGCTTTCTTT

D gene: -
V gene: TRBV19
clone size: few
J gene: TRBJ2-1
CDR3 protein: CASDRQSSYNEQFF
CDR3 DNA: TGTGCCAGTGACCGTCAGAGCTCCTACAATGAGCAGTTCTTC

D gene: -
V gene: TRBV11-2
clone size: many
J gene: TRBJ2-1
CDR3 protein: CASGGTLLGNEQFF
CDR3 DNA: TGTGCCAGCGGGGGGACACTCCTGGGGAATGAGCAGTTCTTC

D gene: -
V gene: TRBV20-1
clone size: many
J gene: TRBJ1-6
CDR3 protein: CSARKGGGVGPGSPLHF
CDR3 DNA: TGCAGTGCTAGAAAGGGGGGGGGCGTTGGGCCAGGCTCACCCCTCCACTTT

D gene: -
V gene: TRBV7-9
clone size: -
J gene: TRBJ1-1
CDR3 protein: CASSLTVDTEAFF
CDR3 DNA: TGTGCCAGCAGCCTAACGGTGGACACTGAAGCTTTCTTT

D gene: -
V gene: TRBV4-1
clone size: few
J gene: TRBJ2-7
CDR3 protein: CASSQDVARAYEQYF
CDR3 DNA: TGCGCCAGCAGCCAAGATGTAGCCAGGGCTTACGAGCAGTACTTC

D gene: -
V gene: TRBV28
clone size: -
J gene: TRBJ2-4
CDR3 protein: CASRDLRGLNDIQYF
CDR3 DNA: TGTGCCAGCAGGGACCTCCGGGGGCTCAATGACATTCAGTACTTC

D gene: -
V gene: TRBV7-9
clone size: many
J gene: TRBJ2-3
CDR3 protein: CASSFRPRGKFTDTQYF
CDR3 DNA: TGTGCCAGCAGCTTTAGGCCCCGGGGGAAATTCACAGATACGCAGTATTTT

D gene: -
V gene: TRBV28
clone size: -
J gene: TRBJ1-2
CDR3 protein: CASSLRQLYGYTF
CDR3 DNA: TGTGCCAGCAGTTTACGCCAGCTCTATGGCTACACCTTC

D gene: -
V gene: TRBV6-5
clone size: many
J gene: TRBJ2-1
CDR3 protein: CASSYSSTPSGDEQFF
CDR3 DNA: TGTGCCAGCAGTTACTCGAGTACGCCCTCCGGGGATGAGCAGTTCTTC

D gene: -
V gene: TRBV5-1
clone size: many
J gene: TRBJ2-7
CDR3 protein: CASSPGTSTYEQYF
CDR3 DNA: TGCGCCAGCAGCCCAGGGACGTCAACGTACGAGCAGTACTTC

D gene: TRBD1
V gene: TRBV28
clone size: many
J gene: TRBJ2-4
CDR3 protein: CASSSTGGARDNIQYF
CDR3 DNA: TGTGCCAGCAGTTCGACAGGGGGGGCCCGAGATAACATTCAGTACTTC

D gene: TRBD1
V gene: TRBV28
clone size: -
J gene: TRBJ1-4
CDR3 protein: CASSSSGGVREELFF
CDR3 DNA: TGTGCCAGCAGTTCCTCAGGGGGCGTTCGTGAAGAACTGTTTTTT

D gene: -
V gene: TRBV2
clone size: few
J gene: TRBJ2-3
CDR3 protein: CASSTGDESDTQYF
CDR3 DNA: TGTGCCAGCAGTACCGGGGACGAGTCAGATACGCAGTATTTT

D gene: TRBD2
V gene: TRBV7-6
clone size: -
J gene: TRBJ2-5
CDR3 protein: CASSPRGAGGIETQYF
CDR3 DNA: TGTGCCAGCAGCCCCAGAGGGGCGGGGGGGATTGAGACCCAGTACTTC

D gene: -
V gene: TRBV27
clone size: many
J gene: TRBJ1-1
CDR3 protein: CASSLSENTEAFF
CDR3 DNA: TGTGCCAGCAGTTTATCGGAGAACACTGAAGCTTTCTTT

D gene: -
V gene: TRBV7-9
clone size: -
J gene: TRBJ2-7
CDR3 protein: CASSLAGRGEQYF
CDR3 DNA: TGTGCCAGCAGCTTAGCGGGCAGAGGCGAGCAGTACTTC

D gene: TRBD1
V gene: TRBV7-2
clone size: many
J gene: TRBJ2-1
CDR3 protein: CASSFRTGGLNEQFF
CDR3 DNA: TGTGCCAGCAGCTTCAGGACAGGGGGCTTGAATGAGCAGTTCTTC

D gene: TRBD1
V gene: TRBV18
clone size: -
J gene: TRBJ1-4
CDR3 protein: CASSRTGVNEKLFF
CDR3 DNA: TGTGCCAGCTCACGGACAGGGGTTAATGAAAAACTGTTTTTT

D gene: -
V gene: TRBV6-5
clone size: few
J gene: TRBJ2-6
CDR3 protein: CASSYGVGANVLTF
CDR3 DNA: TGTGCCAGCAGTTACGGGGTGGGGGCCAACGTCCTGACTTTC

D gene: -
V gene: TRBV30
clone size: few
J gene: TRBJ2-1
CDR3 protein: CAWSRGGEQFF
CDR3 DNA: TGTGCCTGGAGTCGAGGGGGTGAGCAGTTCTTC

D gene: -
V gene: TRBV20-1
clone size: many
J gene: TRBJ2-3
CDR3 protein: CSASPTPRAGTQYF
CDR3 DNA: TGCAGTGCTAGCCCGACCCCCCGAGCCGGTACGCAGTATTTT

D gene: -
V gene: TRBV7-2
clone size: many
J gene: TRBJ2-1
CDR3 protein: CASSPNAAGLPPNEQFF
CDR3 DNA: TGTGCCAGCAGCCCAAACGCCGCGGGACTCCCACCCAATGAGCAGTTCTTC

D gene: -
V gene: TRBV2
clone size: -
J gene: TRBJ2-3
CDR3 protein: CASCEGRTSFPPDTRYF
CDR3 DNA: TGTGCCAGCTGTGAAGGAAGAACTAGTTTTCCTCCAGATACGCGGTATTTT

D gene: -
V gene: TRBV7-8
clone size: -
J gene: TRBJ2-1
CDR3 protein: CASSPKTPTYSEQFF
CDR3 DNA: TGTGCCAGCAGCCCTAAGACTCCTACCTACAGTGAGCAGTTCTTC

D gene: -
V gene: TRBV20-1
clone size: few
J gene: TRBJ2-7
CDR3 protein: CSALNGQTLEQYF
CDR3 DNA: TGCAGTGCTTTAAATGGACAGACCCTCGAGCAGTACTTC